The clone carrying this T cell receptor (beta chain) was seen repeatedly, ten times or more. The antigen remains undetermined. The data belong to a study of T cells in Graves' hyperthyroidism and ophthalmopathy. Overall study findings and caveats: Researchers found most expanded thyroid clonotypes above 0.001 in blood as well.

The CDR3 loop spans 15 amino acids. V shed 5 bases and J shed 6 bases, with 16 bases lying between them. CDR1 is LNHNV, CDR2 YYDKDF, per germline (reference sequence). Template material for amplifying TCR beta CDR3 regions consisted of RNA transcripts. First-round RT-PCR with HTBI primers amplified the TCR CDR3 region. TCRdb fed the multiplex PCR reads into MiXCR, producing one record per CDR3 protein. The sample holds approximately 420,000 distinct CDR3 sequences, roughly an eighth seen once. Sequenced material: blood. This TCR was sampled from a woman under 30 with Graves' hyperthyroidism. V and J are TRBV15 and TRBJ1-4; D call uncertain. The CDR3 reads CATSEPRLGDEKLFF. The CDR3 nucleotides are TGTGCCACCAGCGAACCTCGATTGGGCGATGAAAAACTGTTTTTT.